These 3 T cell receptor beta chains came from one sample sequenced in a study of human T cells and chemical hapten exposure. Stated time point: patch test 1, 2 weeks after DPC sensitization. As to treatment: therapeutic diphenylcyclopropenone sensitization with weekly scalp DPC. Via MiXCR, TCRdb re-called the RACE reads, giving one row per CDR3 protein. The sample records 80,000 or so distinct CDR3 sequences, around 10% being singletons. The source was whole blood, collected in connection with sensitization to the hapten diphenylcyclopropenone (DPC). These receptors all stem from a woman between 50 and 59 years old with alopecia areata. Some clones in this sample may be carry-over from other donors' samples.

This sequence joins TRBV20-1 and TRBJ2-7, with D tentatively TRBD1 or TRBD2 (7 bases each). This CDR3 spans 14 amino acids. V gave up 3 bases and J gave up 5 bases, with 17 bases separating them. In germline, CDR1 is DFQATT, CDR2 SNEGSKA (reference sequence). DNA for the CDR3: TGCAGTGCTAGGGGAGGGGGCGCTCTCGACGAGCAGTACTTC. It yields the protein CSARGGGALDEQYF.

The chain carries TRBV18 and TRBJ1-2, with D possibly being TRBD1 (5 bases). From germline, CDR1 is KGHSH and CDR2 LQKENI. This CDR3 has 16 amino acids. V lost 2 bases, J lost 3 bases, and 16 bases lay in between. CDR3 amino acids: CASSPFLLTVDYGYTF. The DNA of the CDR3 is TGTGCCAGCTCACCATTTTTATTGACAGTTGACTATGGCTACACCTTC.

This clonotype occurred a few times. V gene TRBV28 combines with J gene TRBJ1-2, with D maybe TRBD1 (5 bases). Trimming took off 5 bases at V and 7 bases at J, with 17 bases between the two ends. Germline CDR1 is MDHEN and CDR2 is SYDVKM. The CDR3 has 14 residues. The CDR3 DNA sequence: TGTGCCAGCAGTCTAACCGGGACTTCCGGTGGCTACACCTTC. It is translated as CASSLTGTSGGYTF.